This entry concerns a single TCR beta chain. Its antigen is unknown. The data stem from a study of T-cell memory formation after mild COVID-19. Study findings and constraints: Cross-reactive memory seemingly joined, as some responding clones were found in pre-infection memory. Shrinking CD4+ clones were chiefly CM and EM; CD8+ ones were chiefly EMRA.

CDR1 is LGHNA, CDR2 YSLEER, per germline. Germline trimming cut 3 bases from V and 8 bases from J; bases unmatched to any gene: 6. The CDR3 spans 15 residues. TCRdb processed the 5' RACE reads anew with MiXCR; each CDR3 protein has one entry. The sample yields about 400,000 distinct CDR3 sequences, around an eighth seen once. The sequenced sample was PBMCs or a T cell subset sorted from them (not recorded which). The gene calls are TRBV4-3 and TRBJ1-4, with 10 positions matching TRBD1. The TCR sequence derives from a man between 18 and 29 years old who had mild COVID-19 (a few samples of this study predate the infection). Cell type and time point are not known. CDR3 DNA: TGCGCCAGCAGCCACTACGGGACAGGGGAGGAAAAACTGTTTTTT. This encodes CASSHYGTGEEKLFF.